The 29 T cell receptor beta chains in this list originate from one sample, sequenced in a study of cytomegalovirus exposure and HLA in healthy donors. Primers for the PCR totalled 60 Vbeta and 13 Jbeta. Produced via immunoSEQ multiplex PCR; TCRdb's table is partial and in-frame only. Among about 150,000 clones, around 79% were seen once, and the ten largest hold around 7.2%. The sample taken for sequencing was PBMCs. The receptors were gathered from a man younger than 40 in good health and CMV-seropositive.

This chain connects TRBV5-8 to TRBJ2-1, with D possibly TRBD1 on 5 matching bases. V lost 4 bases, J lost 4 bases, and 18 bases lay in between. This CDR3 is built from 16 residues. Germline V lookup: CDR1 SGHTS, CDR2 YDEGEE. The CDR3 region is CASSRLQGKLYNEQFF. In DNA, the CDR3 is TGTGCCAGCAGCAGGTTGCAGGGAAAACTGTACAATGAGCAGTTCTTC.

The chain joins TRBV19 to TRBJ2-7, with D possibly matching TRBD1 (5 bases). Trimming removed 3 bases at V and 5 bases at J, with 14 bases between. The CDR3 extends over 14 amino acids. Germline V gives CDR1 LNHDA, CDR2 SQIVND (reference sequence). As DNA, the CDR3 is TGTGCCAGTAGTATCCGGCAGGGTGTCCACGAGCAGTACTTC. Translating gives CASSIRQGVHEQYF.

V gene TRBV4-2 combines with J gene TRBJ2-7; 8 positions match TRBD2. The length of the CDR3 is 16 residues. V trimming: 0 bases; J trimming: 2 bases; junction bases outside the gene matches: 6. Germline CDR1 reads LGHNA; CDR2 reads YNFKEQ. In DNA, the CDR3 is TGTGCCAGCAGCCAAGATCCACTAGCGGATACCTACGAGCAGTACTTC. Amino acids: CASSQDPLADTYEQYF.

This clone is a singleton in its sample. The chain links TRBV9 to TRBJ2-1, with D tentatively TRBD2 (6 bases). CDR1 and CDR2 from the germline V gene are SGDLS and YYNGEE. CDR3 size: 14 residues. V lost 0 bases and J 9 bases, leaving 13 bases between the germline ends. The CDR3 region has the DNA TGTGCCAGCAGCGTAGGGCGGGGAATAGGTGAGCAGTTCTTC. Residues: CASSVGRGIGEQFF. The variable domain in full, with the rest retrieved from reference TRBV9 and TRBJ2-1, is DSGVTQTPKHLITATGQRVTLRCSPRSGDLSVYWYQQSLDQGLQFLIQYYNGEERAKGNILERFSAQQFPDLHSELNLSSLELGDSALYFCASSVGRGIGEQFFGPGTRLTVL.

CDR3 loop: CASSVAPQETQYF. The CDR3 DNA reads TGTGCCAGCAGCGTAGCCCCACAAGAGACCCAGTACTTC. J is TRBJ2-5 and V is TRBV9, with D hard to call. The V gene lost 0 bases and the J gene lost 2 bases, with 5 bases spanning the gap. The CDR3 loop spans 13 amino acids. Germline V CDR1 and CDR2: SGDLS, YYNGEE.

The chain recombines TRBV28 with TRBJ2-6; the match to TRBD2 covers 8 bases. CDR3 length equals 17 residues. J lost 0 bases, V lost 5 bases, and 6 bases had no gene match. Per the germline V gene, CDR1 is MDHEN and CDR2 is SYDVKM. The CDR3, as DNA: TGTGCCAGCAGTCCCGGGGGGGTTAGCTCTGGGGCCAACGTCCTGACTTTC. Amino acids: CASSPGGVSSGANVLTF.

This clone occurred once. Within the sample, other DNA sequences also encode this same CDR3. V and J are TRBV28 and TRBJ2-7; D possibly corresponds to TRBD2 (6 bases). Trimming removed 5 bases from V and 3 bases from J, with 8 bases in between. Per germline, CDR1 MDHEN and CDR2 SYDVKM. The length of the CDR3 is 12 residues. The CDR3 reads CASSLSGYEQYF. The CDR3, as DNA: TGTGCCAGCAGTCTTAGCGGCTACGAGCAGTACTTC.

The V call is TRBV6-5, the J call TRBJ1-5; a weak D match, TRBD1 (6 bases). V was shortened by 5 bases and J by 8 bases, with 13 bases between the two germline ends. CDR3 length: 13 residues. CDR1 and CDR2 (germline): MNHEY, SVGAGI. The CDR3 region is CASSPGDNEPQHF. CDR3 DNA: TGTGCCAGCAGTCCAGGGGATAATGAGCCCCAGCATTTT.

This clone was seen only once. The chain links TRBV2 to TRBJ1-1; 7 nucleotides line up with TRBD1. Germline trimming cut 3 bases from V and 2 bases from J; bases unmatched to any gene: 15. CDR3 size: 18 residues. CDR1 is SNHLY and CDR2 is FYNNEI in the germline V gene. As DNA, the CDR3 is TGTGCCAGCAGTGACCCTCCGCCCGGGACAGAGTTTAACACTGAAGCTTTCTTT. Encoded protein: CASSDPPPGTEFNTEAFF.

The chain has TRBV25-1 and TRBJ2-3, with a possible D match to TRBD2 (5 bases). CDR1 and CDR2 (germline): MGHDK, SYGVNS. The CDR3 totals 13 residues. Trimming removed 8 bases at V and 1 base at J, with 10 bases between. The CDR3 DNA reads as TGTGCCAGCGGACTTCCGGGCACAGATACGCAGTATTTT. Its translation is CASGLPGTDTQYF. The full variable domain, with the rest looked up from reference TRBV25-1 and TRBJ2-3, is EADIYQTPRYLVIGTGKKITLECSQTMGHDKMYWYQQDPGMELHLIHYSYGVNSTEKGDLSSESTVSRIRTEHFPLTLESARPSHTSQYLCASGLPGTDTQYFGPGTRLTVL.

The gene calls are TRBV29-1 and TRBJ2-7, with 7 bases identical to TRBD1. V dropped 0 bases and J dropped 1; count of bases not matched to a gene: 3. The CDR3 runs to 14 residues. Germline V gene lookup returns CDR1 SQVTM and CDR2 ANQGSEA. The CDR3 sequence: CSVEDTGDSYEQYF. CDR3 nucleotides: TGCAGCGTTGAAGACACAGGGGATTCCTACGAGCAGTACTTC.

This chain connects TRBV5-1 to TRBJ1-1; the D gene is possibly TRBD1 (6 bases). The V gene lost 1 base and the J gene lost 1 base, with 14 bases spanning the gap. The CDR3 runs 16 residues. Germline V gives CDR1 SGHRS, CDR2 YFSETQ. CDR3 residues: CASSLIKRGGNTEAFF. The DNA of the CDR3 is TGCGCCAGCAGCTTGATAAAAAGGGGGGGGAACACTGAAGCTTTCTTT.

V gene TRBV27 combines with J gene TRBJ1-1; D call uncertain. Trimming took 6 bases from V and 0 from J, leaving 11 bases between them. Germline V gene data show CDR1 as MNHEY and CDR2 as SMNVEV (reference sequence). The CDR3 has 14 residues. The CDR3 here is CASSLEPLNTEAFF. The CDR3 DNA is TGTGCCAGCAGCCTCGAGCCGTTGAACACTGAAGCTTTCTTT.

In this sample, this clone turned up a few times. V gene TRBV12-5 combines with J gene TRBJ1-5; possibly TRBD1 for D (6 bases). The V end was cut by 0 bases, the J end by 0 bases, with 12 bases between. Germline CDR1 and CDR2: LGHNT and FRNRAP. CDR3 length equals 17 residues. The CDR3 loop is CASGLVSGQTSNQPQHF. CDR3 DNA sequence: TGTGCTAGTGGTTTGGTAAGCGGACAGACTAGCAATCAGCCCCAGCATTTT.

The chain is built from TRBV19 and TRBJ2-7, with a possible D match to TRBD1 (5 bases). CDR1 LNHDA and CDR2 SQIVND come from the germline V gene (reference sequence). The CDR3 has 15 amino acids. V was pared by 0 bases and J by 2 bases, with 11 bases between. Here the CDR3 reads CASSIERTPTYEQYF. The CDR3 DNA reads TGTGCCAGTAGTATAGAAAGGACACCCACCTACGAGCAGTACTTC.

The chain couples TRBV6-5 to TRBJ2-5; 9 nucleotides align to TRBD1. Germline V lookup: CDR1 MNHEY, CDR2 SVGAGI. V lost 3 bases, J lost 4 bases, and 6 bases stayed unmatched. CDR3 length: 15 amino acids. The CDR3: CASSYSTGGVETQYF. The DNA for the CDR3 is TGTGCCAGCAGTTATTCCACAGGGGGCGTAGAGACCCAGTACTTC.

The chain carries TRBV19 and TRBJ1-2; 9 nucleotides line up with TRBD1. CDR1 is LNHDA, CDR2 SQIVND, per germline (reference sequence). The CDR3 totals 15 residues. V shed 6 bases and J 4 bases; nucleotides not matched to a gene: 9. CDR3 in DNA: TGTGCCAGTAGCGACTCAGACAGGGGGGGCTATGGCTACACCTTC. Residues: CASSDSDRGGYGYTF.

The chain recombines TRBV19 with TRBJ2-1, with 7 bases fitting TRBD1. The CDR3 spans 14 residues. V was clipped by 4 bases and J by 2 bases; unmatched bases: 2. CDR1 and CDR2 (germline): LNHDA, SQIVND (reference sequence). DNA of the CDR3: TGTGCCAGTAGTAGACAGGGTGCCTACAATGAGCAGTTCTTC. Translation: CASSRQGAYNEQFF.

This clone was counted once. The V gene is TRBV27, the J gene TRBJ2-2; 8 bases align to TRBD1. CDR3 size: 15 residues. Unmatched junction bases numbered 3, after V lost 5 bases and J lost 1 base. Germline V gene lookup returns CDR1 MNHEY and CDR2 SMNVEV (reference sequence). The CDR3 spells CASSLGQGNTGELFF. Here the CDR3 DNA reads TGTGCCAGCAGTCTCGGACAGGGGAACACCGGGGAGCTGTTTTTT.

Only one count was recorded for this clone. V usage is TRBV18 and J usage is TRBJ1-2; TRBD1 aligns across 7 bases. The germline CDR1 and CDR2 sequences are KGHSH and LQKENI. V shed 3 bases and J 0 bases; nucleotides not matched to a gene: 10. The CDR3 is made up of 17 amino acids. CDR3: CASSPRKGGSSNYGYTF. CDR3 coding DNA: TGTGCCAGCTCACCGCGGAAAGGGGGCTCGTCTAACTATGGCTACACCTTC.

This clone was counted only a few times. Additional DNA sequences in this sample encode the identical CDR3. The genes are TRBV28 and TRBJ2-3; D may be TRBD2 (6 bases). There are 14 residues in the CDR3. V was pared by 8 bases and J by 2 bases, with 14 bases between. Looked up from germline, CDR1 is MDHEN and CDR2 is SYDVKM. The CDR3 nucleotides are TGTGCCAGCTCCTCTGGCGGGAACACAGATACGCAGTATTTT. It yields the protein CASSSGGNTDTQYF. Full variable domain (outside the CDR3, taken from reference TRBV28 and TRBJ2-3): DVKVTQSSRYLVKRTGEKVFLECVQDMDHENMFWYRQDPGLGLRLIYFSYDVKMKEKGDIPEGYSVSREKKERFSLILESASTNQTSMYLCASSSGGNTDTQYFGPGTRLTVL.

The chain joins TRBV14 to TRBJ2-3; 8 nucleotides align to TRBD2. CDR1 and CDR2 (germline): SGHDN, FVKESK. After removal of 6 bases from V and 4 bases from J, the junction contained 3 bases not matched to a gene. The CDR3 is made up of 13 amino acids. CDR3 bases: TGTGCCAGCAGTGGACTAGCTTCAGATACGCAGTATTTT. Residues: CASSGLASDTQYF.

The rearrangement joins TRBV11-2 to TRBJ1-1; D is perhaps TRBD1 (6 bases). With 11 bases removed from V and 1 base from J, the gap between germline ends came to 8 bases. The CDR3 loop spans 11 amino acids. Germline CDR1 SGHAT, CDR2 FQNNGV. The CDR3 DNA sequence: TGTGCCGGGGGCTGGAACACTGAAGCTTTCTTT. Translation: CAGGWNTEAFF.

This clone turned up a few times. This chain joins TRBV10-3 and TRBJ1-4, with TRBD1 as a possible D gene (6 bases). The V end was cut by 10 bases, the J end by 5 bases, with 11 bases between. This CDR3 spans 12 amino acids. Germline V CDR1 and CDR2: ENHRY, SYGVKD. This CDR3 is CATGTRNEKLFF. The CDR3, as DNA: TGTGCCACCGGGACACGGAATGAAAAACTGTTTTTT.

The V and J genes are TRBV15 and TRBJ1-3, with 8 positions matching TRBD1. Germline V gene lookup returns CDR1 LNHNV and CDR2 YYDKDF (reference sequence). This CDR3 has 14 amino acids. V lost 0 bases, J lost 7 bases, and 2 bases stayed unmatched. In DNA, the CDR3 is TGTGCCACCAGCAGAGATCAGGGGGCGAACACCATATATTTT. Protein: CATSRDQGANTIYF.

This clone was seen a few times. The chain recombines TRBV12-2 with TRBJ2-2; the table calls TRBD1, which could not be checked here. TRBV12-2 is designated a pseudogene. The length of the CDR3 is 15 residues. The DNA of the CDR3 is TGTGCAAGTCGCGTACGACAAGGATGGACCGGGGAGCTGTTTTTT. Encoded protein: CASRVRQGWTGELFF.

In this sample, this clone turned up a few times. The rearrangement links TRBV27 to TRBJ2-7, with TRBD2 matching 10 bases. The J segment lost 6 bases and the V segment lost 0 bases, leaving 2 bases of the junction unmatched. The CDR3 has 14 amino acids. Looked up from germline, CDR1 is MNHEY and CDR2 is SMNVEV (reference sequence). CDR3 sequence reads: CASSLSGLATEQYF. The CDR3, as DNA: TGTGCCAGCAGTTTATCGGGACTAGCGACCGAGCAGTACTTC.

The gene calls are TRBV2 and TRBJ1-5; perhaps TRBD1 as D (6 bases). The CDR3 extends over 14 amino acids. The V gene's germline CDR1 is SNHLY and CDR2 FYNNEI. The ends were cut back, 4 bases at V and 6 bases at J, with 13 bases in the middle. The CDR3 DNA sequence: TGTGCCAGCAGTGTGAGGGGGTCGGCTCAGCCCCAGCATTTT. This gives the protein CASSVRGSAQPQHF.

DNA of the CDR3: TGTGCCAGCAGCCATGAACTAGCAGTATACAATGAGCAGTTCTTC. It codes for CASSHELAVYNEQFF. The rearrangement links TRBV14 to TRBJ2-1; possibly TRBD2 for D (6 bases). V was pared by 3 bases and J by 4 bases, with 13 bases between. The germline CDR1 and CDR2 sequences are SGHDN and FVKESK. The CDR3 has 15 amino acids.